The 24 T cell receptor beta chains below come from one sample, sequenced in a study of shared clonotypes between healthy human individuals (TCRdb year 2020). The library was prepared using the immunoSEQ multiplex PCR assay. What TCRdb holds here is the immuneACCESS table cut down to in-frame rearrangements. Part of the clones is not present; checked against another copy, under half of the missing clones reflect an unresolved V gene, and the others are unexplained. The sample table contains 2 million or so clones; only one count was recorded for just under 95% of them. The ten largest clones add up to approximately 1.2% of the sample. CD8 naive samples consisted of CD45RO-negative cells that were positively selected for CCR7, yielding a CD45RA+CCR7+ population without TemRA cells. The sequenced sample consisted of naive CD8+ T cells sorted from blood. The label giving this sample's cell subset or site can be read as: CD45RA+CCR7+. These receptor sequences come from a man between 18 and 29 years old in good health.

The chain employs TRBV18 and TRBJ2-5, with 8 bases lining up with TRBD2. V lost 2 bases, J lost 2 bases, and 4 bases stayed unmatched. This CDR3 has 15 amino acids. The germline V gene has CDR1 KGHSH and CDR2 LQKENI. CDR3 protein: CASSPSAGGQETQYF. For the CDR3, the DNA is TGTGCCAGCTCACCATCGGCGGGAGGACAAGAGACCCAGTACTTC.

V is TRBV5-6 and J is TRBJ2-7, with 7 nucleotides matching TRBD1. The CDR3 has 15 residues. Germline V gene lookup returns CDR1 SGHDT and CDR2 YYEEEE. Losses at the gene ends were 3 bases for V and 2 bases for J; bases not matched to a gene: 8. CDR3 coding DNA: TGTGCCAGCAGCTCCATTGACAGGGAACCCTACGAGCAGTACTTC. This sequence encodes CASSSIDREPYEQYF.

V and J are TRBV5-1 and TRBJ2-7, with D unresolved. This CDR3 region has 14 residues. Trimming shortened V by 1 base and J by 4 bases, and 12 bases separated the two germline ends. Germline assignment: CDR1 SGHRS and CDR2 YFSETQ. The CDR3, as DNA: TGCGCCAGCAGCTTGATCCCGGAAGGGTACGAGCAGTACTTC. As protein: CASSLIPEGYEQYF.

On this clone: This sample includes further DNA sequences coding for the same CDR3. This rearrangement joins TRBV5-4 to TRBJ1-5; D call uncertain. The CDR3 contains 12 residues. Between the trimmed V and J ends, which lost 6 bases and 9 bases, there was a span of 13 bases. Germline V gene data show CDR1 as SGHNT and CDR2 as YYREEE (reference sequence). The CDR3 sequence is CASTQEDLPQHF. In nucleotides, the CDR3 is TGTGCCAGCACGCAGGAAGACCTGCCCCAGCATTTT.

V and J are TRBV11-2 and TRBJ2-2, with a weak D call TRBD1 (6 bases). This CDR3 has 17 residues. Trimming cost V 2 bases and J 3 bases, with 16 bases left between them. In germline, CDR1 is SGHAT, CDR2 FQNNGV. The chain's CDR3 is CASSLWGRPGDTGELFF. The CDR3 DNA reads as TGTGCCAGCAGCTTATGGGGGCGCCCCGGGGACACCGGGGAGCTGTTTTTT.

This rearrangement joins TRBV13 to TRBJ1-1; 7 bases fit TRBD1. CDR3 length equals 15 residues. Unmatched junction bases numbered 10, after V lost 5 bases and J lost 4 bases. Germline CDR1 and CDR2: PRHDT and FYEKMQ (reference sequence). The DNA for the CDR3 is TGTGCCAGCAGCCCCACACAGGGGATGGTCACTGAAGCTTTCTTT. This encodes CASSPTQGMVTEAFF.

V and J are TRBV11-2 and TRBJ2-1; 8 nucleotides line up with TRBD1. V was clipped by 5 bases and J by 6 bases; unmatched bases: 15. The CDR3 contains 17 residues. Germline loops: CDR1 SGHAT, CDR2 FQNNGV. The CDR3 sequence: CASSPGVTGEGRNEQFF. CDR3 DNA sequence: TGTGCCAGCAGCCCCGGTGTGACAGGGGAAGGGCGCAATGAGCAGTTCTTC.

This clone was detected only a few times. Other DNA sequences within the sample encode an identical CDR3. V is TRBV30 and J is TRBJ2-6; D is unclear. CDR1 is GTSNPN, CDR2 SVGIG, per germline (reference sequence). This CDR3 is built from 16 residues. The germline V and J ends were trimmed by 2 bases and 4 bases, with 15 bases remaining between them. In DNA form, the CDR3 reads TGTGCCTGGAGTTCGAAGCTGGCTACGGGGGCCAACGTCCTGACTTTC. It yields the protein CAWSSKLATGANVLTF.

The chain is built from TRBV7-9 and TRBJ1-1; D may be TRBD1 (5 bases). This CDR3 has 14 residues. In germline, CDR1 is SEHNR, CDR2 FQNEAQ (reference sequence). V was pared by 5 bases and J by 4 bases, with 14 bases between. CDR3 sequence: CASSMTEVGTEAFF. The CDR3 DNA is TGTGCCAGCAGCATGACAGAGGTTGGCACTGAAGCTTTCTTT.

The rearrangement links TRBV9 to TRBJ1-5; D may be TRBD1 (6 bases). The CDR3 contains 15 residues. Germline V gives CDR1 SGDLS, CDR2 YYNGEE. V lost 0 bases to trimming and J lost 3 bases, with 10 bases between them. CDR3 in DNA: TGTGCCAGCAGCGTAGATGGGGGGCACAATCAGCCCCAGCATTTT. Translating it yields CASSVDGGHNQPQHF.

This clone was picked up one time. The rearrangement joins TRBV30 to TRBJ2-7; D possibly uses TRBD1 or TRBD2 (5 bases each). Per the germline V gene, CDR1 is GTSNPN and CDR2 is SVGIG (reference sequence). The V and J ends lost 5 bases and 3 bases respectively, with 11 bases between them. The CDR3 spans 12 residues. The CDR3 loop reads CAWGSRVYEQYF. The CDR3 DNA sequence: TGTGCCTGGGGGAGCAGGGTCTACGAGCAGTACTTC.

The chain combines TRBV7-9 with TRBJ2-1; 7 positions agree with TRBD2. Germline V gene data show CDR1 as SEHNR and CDR2 as FQNEAQ (reference sequence). The CDR3 loop spans 14 amino acids. Trimming took 4 bases from V and 3 from J; bases not matched to a gene: 3. Written as DNA, the CDR3 is TGTGCCAGCAGCTCGAGGGACTACTACAATGAGCAGTTCTTC. It encodes CASSSRDYYNEQFF.

CDR3 residues: CASRLTEANYGYTF. In DNA form, the CDR3 reads TGTGCCAGCAGATTGACGGAAGCTAACTATGGCTACACCTTC. The rearrangement uses TRBV27 and TRBJ1-2; unclear D gene. The V end was cut by 6 bases, the J end by 0 bases, with 11 bases between. Germline V lookup: CDR1 MNHEY, CDR2 SMNVEV (reference sequence). The CDR3 extends over 14 amino acids.

The gene calls are TRBV25-1 and TRBJ2-5; possibly TRBD1 for D (6 bases). There are 13 residues in the CDR3. The germline CDR1 and CDR2 sequences are MGHDK and SYGVNS. V was pared by 6 bases and J by 2 bases, with 10 bases between. CDR3 sequence: CASSPGAQETQYF. The CDR3 region has the DNA TGTGCCAGCAGCCCAGGGGCACAAGAGACCCAGTACTTC.

The rearrangement joins TRBV29-1 to TRBJ1-5; D is perhaps TRBD1 (5 bases). The length of the CDR3 is 12 residues. V lost 6 bases and J 8 bases, leaving 14 bases between the germline ends. CDR1 SQVTM and CDR2 ANQGSEA come from the germline V gene. CDR3 loop: CSVGDGKEPQHF. In DNA, the CDR3 is TGCAGCGTGGGGGACGGTAAGGAGCCCCAGCATTTT. The variable domain in full, with the rest retrieved from reference TRBV29-1 and TRBJ1-5, is SAVISQKPSRDICQRGTSLTIQCQVDSQVTMMFWYRQQPGQSLTLIATANQGSEATYESGFVIDKFPISRPNLTFSTLTVSNMSPEDSSIYLCSVGDGKEPQHFGDGTRLSIL.

Of note for this clone: The sample has other DNA sequences that encode this CDR3 too. The chain has TRBV6-5 and TRBJ2-7, with 7 nucleotides matching TRBD1. The CDR3 contains 13 residues. Trimming removed 2 bases from V and 2 bases from J; junction bases left unmatched: 0. Per the germline V gene, CDR1 is MNHEY and CDR2 is SVGAGI. The CDR3 loop is CASSYRGPYEQYF. CDR3 sequence (DNA): TGTGCCAGCAGTTACAGGGGGCCCTACGAGCAGTACTTC.

The chain is built from TRBV19 and TRBJ1-6; D may be TRBD1 (5 bases). Germline V gene lookup returns CDR1 LNHDA and CDR2 SQIVND (reference sequence). V was clipped by 6 bases and J by 6 bases, with 15 bases between them. This CDR3 is built from 15 residues. CDR3 in amino acids: CASSLEQGSNSPLHF. CDR3 DNA: TGTGCCAGTAGCTTGGAGCAGGGATCTAATTCACCCCTCCACTTT.

The CDR3 DNA is TGTGCCAGCAGTGTCGGGACAGGGGGTGACGAGCAGTACTTC. This gives the protein CASSVGTGGDEQYF. The rearrangement links TRBV27 to TRBJ2-7; 11 positions match TRBD1. Germline V gives CDR1 MNHEY, CDR2 SMNVEV (reference sequence). V gave up 5 bases and J gave up 5 bases; unmatched junction bases: 5. This CDR3 contains 14 residues.

The chain couples TRBV4-1 to TRBJ2-2; D possibly matches TRBD1 or TRBD2 (6 bases each). Trimming removed 0 bases at V and 5 bases at J, with 19 bases between. This CDR3 comprises 18 residues. Germline-derived CDR1 and CDR2 are MGHRA and YSYEKL. CDR3 coding DNA: TGCGCCAGCAGCCAAGACGAAGCAGGGGAGGTTGTAACCGGGGAGCTGTTTTTT. Protein product: CASSQDEAGEVVTGELFF.

The chain carries TRBV10-2 and TRBJ1-5, with TRBD1 as a possible D gene (5 bases). There are 13 residues in the CDR3. Trimming took 2 bases from V and 6 from J, leaving 8 bases between them. Germline assignment: CDR1 WSHSY and CDR2 SAAADI. CDR3 DNA sequence: TGCGCCAGCAGTGAGGGGGCGGGTCAGCCCCAGCATTTT. As protein: CASSEGAGQPQHF.

The chain links TRBV2 to TRBJ2-7, with TRBD2 matching 16 bases. The J segment lost 4 bases and the V segment lost 7 bases, leaving 10 bases of the junction unmatched. CDR3 length: 17 residues. CDR1 and CDR2 (germline): SNHLY, FYNNEI. CDR3 DNA: TGTGCCAGCACCGAGGGGACTAGCGGGAGGGCGGTATACGAGCAGTACTTC. Protein sequence: CASTEGTSGRAVYEQYF. The entire variable domain, with the rest obtained from reference TRBV2 and TRBJ2-7, is as follows: EPEVTQTPSHQVTQMGQEVILRCVPISNHLYFYWYRQILGQKVEFLVSFYNNEISEKSEIFDDQFSVERPDGSNFTLKIRSTKLEDSAMYFCASTEGTSGRAVYEQYFGPGTRLTVT.

This chain uses TRBV13 with TRBJ2-7; 13 positions agree with TRBD2. The germline CDR1 and CDR2 sequences are PRHDT and FYEKMQ (reference sequence). CDR3 length: 15 residues. With 5 bases clipped from V and 6 bases from J, the junction kept 7 bases outside the gene matches. CDR3 residues: CASSVGLAGVPEQYF. The DNA of the CDR3 is TGTGCCAGCAGCGTTGGACTAGCGGGAGTTCCCGAGCAGTACTTC.

About this clone: Other DNA sequences of this sample code for an identical CDR3. The chain is built from TRBV9 and TRBJ1-5; a possible D gene is TRBD1 (6 bases). Germline V gene data show CDR1 as SGDLS and CDR2 as YYNGEE. V lost 0 bases and J lost 4, with 11 bases in between. The CDR3 sequence is 15 residues long. CDR3 residues: CASSVGGGPNQPQHF. CDR3 sequence (DNA): TGTGCCAGCAGCGTAGGAGGGGGTCCTAATCAGCCCCAGCATTTT.

This clone was detected once. This chain joins TRBV30 and TRBJ1-1, with unresolved D. This CDR3 has 16 amino acids. The V end lost 0 bases, the J end lost 3 bases, and 17 bases lay between the germline ends. CDR1 GTSNPN and CDR2 SVGIG come from the germline V gene (reference sequence). CDR3 in amino acids: CAWSVLGLGGHTEAFF. The CDR3, as DNA: TGTGCCTGGAGTGTACTAGGGTTAGGTGGACACACTGAAGCTTTCTTT.